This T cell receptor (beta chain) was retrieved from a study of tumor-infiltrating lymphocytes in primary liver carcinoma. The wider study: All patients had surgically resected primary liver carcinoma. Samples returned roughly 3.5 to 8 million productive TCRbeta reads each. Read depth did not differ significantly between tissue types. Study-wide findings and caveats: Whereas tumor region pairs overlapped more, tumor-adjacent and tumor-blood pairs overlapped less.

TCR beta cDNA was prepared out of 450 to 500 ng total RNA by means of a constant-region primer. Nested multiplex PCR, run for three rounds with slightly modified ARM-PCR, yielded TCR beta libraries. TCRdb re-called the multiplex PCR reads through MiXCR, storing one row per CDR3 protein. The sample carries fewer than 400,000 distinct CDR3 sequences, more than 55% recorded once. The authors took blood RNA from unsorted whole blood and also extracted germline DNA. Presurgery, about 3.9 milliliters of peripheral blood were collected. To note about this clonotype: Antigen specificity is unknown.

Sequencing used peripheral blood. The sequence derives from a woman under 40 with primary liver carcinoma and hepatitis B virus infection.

DNA of the CDR3: TGTGCCAGCAGCCACCCTTTGGGCTCAACTAATGAAAAACTGTTTTTT. This translates into CASSHPLGSTNEKLFF. V and J are TRBV4-2 and TRBJ1-4; no reliable D call. The CDR3 is 16 amino acids. CDR1 LGHNA and CDR2 YNFKEQ come from the germline V gene. V was trimmed by 3 bases and J by 0 bases, leaving 11 bases between them.